These 31 T cell receptor beta chains originate from one sample sequenced in a study of tissue T cells after allogeneic stem cell transplantation. TCRdb's copy holds only in-frame clones and misses some; the assay was immunoSEQ multiplex PCR. The sample consists of some 48,000 clones, over 70% of them appearing once. What was sequenced was sorted cells pooled from one or two spleens. Receptor source: a pool of C57BL/6 mice in good health.

This clone has only a few counts. The gene names here belong to mouse. Sequencing ends 1 residue short of the CDR3 end; the germline J gene provides the rest. The chain joins TRBV14 to TRBJ2-3; D gene ambiguous. CDR3 length equals 13 residues. V was trimmed by 2 bases and J by 0 bases, leaving 4 bases between them. Per germline, CDR1 SGHDT and CDR2 FRDEAV. The CDR3 sequence is CASSLNSAETLYF. The sequenced part of the CDR3 DNA is TGTGCCAGCAGTTTAAACAGTGCAGAAACGCTGTAT. Full variable domain (missing parts from reference TRBV14 and TRBJ2-3): EAGVTQSPRYAVLQEGQAVSFWCDPISGHDTLYWYQQPRDQGPQLLVYFRDEAVIDNSQLPSDRFSAVRPKGTNSTLKIQSAKQGDTATYLCASSLNSAETLYFGSGTRLTVL.

Remarks on this clone: Genes and germline are mouse. Read coverage stops 1 residue before the CDR3 terminus; the germline J gene supplies the remainder. The chain recombines TRBV3 with TRBJ2-7, with no clear D. This CDR3 is 13 amino acids long. Trimming took 5 bases from V and 6 from J, leaving 14 bases between them. Germline CDR1 and CDR2: SNHLY and FYNGKV (reference sequence). CDR3 loop: CASSLDLRAEQYF. CDR3 bases read: TGTGCCAGCAGCCTTGATCTAAGGGCTGAACAGTAC.

This clone was observed a few times. Here the gene names and germline are mouse. The sequence runs out 1 residue before the end of the CDR3; the remainder is reconstructed from the germline J gene. This rearrangement joins TRBV15 to TRBJ2-1; TRBD2 matches at 8 bases. J lost 1 base, V lost 4 bases, and 3 bases had no gene match. In germline, CDR1 is SGHND, CDR2 FRSKSL. CDR3 length equals 15 residues. CDR3 amino acids: CASSSWTGNYAEQFF. The part of the CDR3 DNA that was read is TGTGCCAGCAGTTCCTGGACTGGGAACTATGCTGAGCAGTTC.

This clone was seen once. The germline and genes are mouse ones. Read data end 1 residue before the CDR3 end; the end is taken from the germline J gene. The genes are TRBV13-2 and TRBJ1-3; weak D call: TRBD1 (6 bases). The CDR3 is 14 amino acids. V was pared by 4 bases and J by 0 bases, with 8 bases between. CDR1 and CDR2 from the germline V gene are NNHNN and SYGAGS (reference sequence). CDR3 amino acids: CASGRDNSGNTLYF. Incomplete CDR3 DNA: TGTGCCAGCGGTAGGGACAATTCTGGAAATACGCTCTAT.

Details on this clone: Genes here carry mouse names. From the germline J gene comes the end of the CDR3, since the read stops 1 residue before it. This chain joins TRBV13-1 and TRBJ2-4; the D is unclear. The V end lost 3 bases, the J end lost 0 bases, and 8 bases lay between the germline ends. Germline assignment: CDR1 NSHNY and CDR2 SYGAGN. This CDR3 contains 14 residues. The sequenced part of the CDR3 DNA is TGTGCCAGCAGTGCGGGTGCCAGTCAAAACACCTTGTAC. Translated, it gives CASSAGASQNTLY. The CDR3 as a whole reads CASSAGASQNTLYF.

Turning to this clone: These gene names are mouse names. The CDR3 end lies 1 residue beyond the end of the read and is filled in from the germline J gene. The chain recombines TRBV3 with TRBJ2-7; 9 nucleotides line up with TRBD2. Trimming removed 1 base from V and 1 base from J; junction bases left unmatched: 8. This CDR3 region has 17 residues. Germline V gene data show CDR1 as SNHLY and CDR2 as FYNGKV (reference sequence). The sequenced CDR3 bases are TGTGCCAGCAGCTTAGTAGTTGGCTGGGGGGGGTCCTATGAACAGTAC. Its protein is CASSLVVGWGGSYEQY. The whole CDR3 reads CASSLVVGWGGSYEQYF.

This clone was seen once. Any gene name here is a mouse gene name. The CDR3 end falls 1 residue outside the read, so it is completed with the germline J gene. This sequence joins TRBV31 and TRBJ1-6; 7 bases map to TRBD1. TRBJ1-6 is assigned to the ORF class and has an uncertain function. This CDR3 has 13 residues. Germline CDR1 and CDR2: GKSSPN and SITVG. Trimming cost V 5 bases and J 4 bases; bases outside gene matches: 2. The sequenced part of the CDR3 DNA is TGTGCCTGGGGGGACAGATATAATTCGCCCCTCTAC. Amino acids: CAWGDRYNSPLY. The whole CDR3 sequence reads CAWGDRYNSPLYF.

Points on this clone: Germline and genes here are mouse. The read finishes 1 residue shy of the CDR3 end, and the germline J gene is used to complete it. The chain recombines TRBV16 with TRBJ1-5; TRBD1 might be the D (5 bases). The V gene's germline CDR1 is SGHSA and CDR2 FRNQAP. Deletions cut 7 bases from V and 0 bases from J, with 10 bases between. The CDR3 has 14 residues. The CDR3 bases that were read are TGTGCAAGCACCAAGGACACTAACAACCAGGCTCCGCTT. Translated, it gives CASTKDTNNQAPL. The complete CDR3 sequence is CASTKDTNNQAPLF.

As for this clone: Gene names and germline match the mouse. CDR3 amino acids: CASRGWGKAEQFF. The CDR3 DNA, read in part, is TGTGCCAGCAGGGGCTGGGGGAAGGCTGAGCAGTTC. The V call is TRBV19, the J call TRBJ2-1; 7 bases align to TRBD2. From the germline J gene comes the end of the CDR3, since the read stops 1 residue before it. CDR1 and CDR2 from the germline V gene are FNHDT and SITEND (reference sequence). With V trimmed by 5 bases and J by 7 bases, 6 bases remained unmatched. The CDR3 length is 13 residues.

A note on this clone: The listed genes are named as in mouse. The read terminates 1 residue ahead of where the CDR3 ends, so the germline J gene completes it. The J gene is TRBJ2-5, the V gene TRBV1, with 11 bases fitting TRBD2. Germline assignment: CDR1 NSQYPW and CDR2 LRSPGD (reference sequence). J gave up 4 bases and V 3 bases, and 0 bases lay outside the gene matches. The CDR3 is 14 amino acids. Partial CDR3 DNA: TGCACCTGCAGTGCGGACTGGGGGGAAGACACCCAGTAC. Its protein is CTCSADWGEDTQY. Given in full, the CDR3 is CTCSADWGEDTQYF.

As for this clone: Any gene name here is a mouse gene name. The CDR3 end lies 1 residue beyond the end of the read and is filled in from the germline J gene. The V call is TRBV13-2, the J call TRBJ2-1, with 8 bases matching TRBD1. The CDR3 spans 15 residues. V gave up 3 bases and J gave up 3 bases; unmatched junction bases: 5. Germline loops: CDR1 NNHNN, CDR2 SYGAGS (reference sequence). The CDR3 region is CASGADRGGYAEQFF. CDR3 bases read: TGTGCCAGCGGTGCCGACAGGGGTGGCTATGCTGAGCAGTTC.

Worth noting for this clone: Genes here carry mouse names. The read halts 1 residue ahead of the CDR3 end, with the missing end drawn from the germline J gene. The V gene is TRBV19, the J gene TRBJ2-5; no definite D call. Germline lookup yields CDR1 FNHDT and CDR2 SITEND (reference sequence). Trimming pared 4 bases from V and 3 bases from J, leaving 12 bases between. The CDR3 contains 14 residues. Incomplete CDR3 DNA: TGTGCCAGCAGTGCCCGCGTCAGTCAAGACACCCAGTAC. Residues: CASSARVSQDTQY. In full, the CDR3 reads CASSARVSQDTQYF.

About this clone itself: The listed genes are named as in mouse. The read ends 1 residue shy of where the CDR3 ends; the end is completed using the germline J gene. This chain uses TRBV4 with TRBJ1-5; 8 bases match TRBD1. This CDR3 is built from 15 residues. Germline V gives CDR1 LGHDT, CDR2 YNNKQL (reference sequence). V lost 3 bases, J lost 1 base, and 2 bases stayed unmatched. The chain's CDR3 is CASSYGTGNNQAPLF. CDR3 bases read: TGTGCCAGCAGCTACGGGACAGGAAACAACCAGGCTCCGCTT.

Points on this clone: Mouse germline and gene names are used. The missing CDR3 end, 1 residue past where the read stops, is filled in from the germline J gene. The V gene is TRBV15, the J gene TRBJ2-2; perhaps D is TRBD1 or TRBD2 (6 bases each). V was trimmed by 0 bases and J by 2 bases, leaving 7 bases between them. The CDR3 sequence is 15 residues long. Germline CDR1 is SGHND and CDR2 is FRSKSL. The CDR3 loop reads CASSLAGGNTGQLYF. CDR3 bases read: TGTGCCAGCAGTTTAGCTGGGGGCAACACCGGGCAGCTCTAC.

On this clone itself: Here the gene names and germline are mouse. The DNA ends 1 residue before the CDR3 does, and the rest of the CDR3 is filled in from the germline J gene. The genes are TRBV2 and TRBJ2-3, with TRBD2 as a possible D gene (7 bases). V was pared by 0 bases and J by 0 bases, with 10 bases between. The CDR3 contains 16 residues. Looked up from germline, CDR1 is LGHNA and CDR2 is YSYQKL. CDR3 residues: CASSQDWGPSAETLYF. The part of the CDR3 DNA that was read is TGTGCCAGCAGCCAAGACTGGGGGCCTAGTGCAGAAACGCTGTAT.

Details on this clone: Gene and germline names: mouse. The read finishes 1 residue shy of the CDR3 end, and the germline J gene is used to complete it. The V gene is TRBV3, the J gene TRBJ2-3, with 8 bases matching TRBD2. The CDR3 sequence is 14 residues long. The V gene's germline CDR1 is SNHLY and CDR2 FYNGKV (reference sequence). The ends lost 3 bases at V and 4 bases at J; junction bases unmatched: 3. The CDR3 reads CASSFRLGTETLYF. The covered CDR3 bases are TGTGCCAGCAGCTTCAGACTGGGGACAGAAACGCTGTAT. Full variable domain (remainder filled in from reference TRBV3 and TRBJ2-3): GPKVLQIPSHQIIDMGQMVTLNCDPVSNHLYFYWYKQILGQQMEFLVNFYNGKVMEKSKLFKDQFSVERPDGSYFTLKIQPTALEDSAVYFCASSFRLGTETLYFGSGTRLTVL.

Note on this clone: Gene names are the mouse ones. The sequence runs out 1 residue before the end of the CDR3; the remainder is reconstructed from the germline J gene. The chain links TRBV20 to TRBJ2-4; 8 nucleotides align to TRBD1. Trimming cost V 1 base and J 3 bases; bases outside gene matches: 3. The CDR3 has 14 residues. Germline CDR1 and CDR2: GFQATS and STVNSAI. Incomplete CDR3 DNA: TGTGGTGCTAGGGTAGGGACAGGACAAAACACCTTGTAC. It specifies CGARVGTGQNTLY. The whole CDR3 protein reads CGARVGTGQNTLYF.

About this clone: Genes here carry mouse names. The read ends 1 residue before the CDR3 terminus; that terminus is restored from the germline J gene. V is TRBV1 and J is TRBJ2-4, with D possibly TRBD1 on 6 matching bases. The V end lost 3 bases, the J end lost 7 bases, and 11 bases lay between the germline ends. The CDR3 loop spans 13 amino acids. Germline loops: CDR1 NSQYPW, CDR2 LRSPGD (reference sequence). The chain's CDR3 is CTCSATGWDTLYF. The sequenced part of the CDR3 DNA is TGCACCTGCAGTGCCACAGGGTGGGACACCTTGTAC.

Points on this clone: The gene symbols are mouse symbols. Read data end 1 residue before the CDR3 end; the end is taken from the germline J gene. This rearrangement joins TRBV13-2 to TRBJ2-7, with D possibly being TRBD2 (8 bases). V gave up 0 bases and J gave up 6 bases, with 13 bases separating them. CDR1 NNHNN and CDR2 SYGAGS come from the germline V gene (reference sequence). The CDR3 contains 14 residues. The CDR3 sequence is CASGDAGGGLEQYF. The DNA read from the CDR3 is TGTGCCAGCGGTGATGCAGGGGGGGGGCTTGAACAGTAC.

Worth noting for this clone: The gene names here belong to mouse. The sequenced fragment ends 1 residue before the CDR3 boundary, so the rest is inferred from the germline J gene. V is TRBV1 and J is TRBJ2-1, with 8 positions matching TRBD1. This CDR3 contains 15 residues. V was clipped by 3 bases and J by 6 bases; unmatched bases: 7. Germline V CDR1 and CDR2: NSQYPW, LRSPGD (reference sequence). CDR3 DNA (partial): TGCACCTGCAGTGCCGTTCAGGGGGCGGGTGCTGAGCAGTTC. Amino acids: CTCSAVQGAGAEQF. In full, the CDR3 is CTCSAVQGAGAEQFF.

As regards this clone: Any gene name here is a mouse gene name. The read terminates 1 residue ahead of where the CDR3 ends, so the germline J gene completes it. This chain joins TRBV5 and TRBJ2-2; 8 bases line up with TRBD2. This CDR3 contains 16 residues. Trimming at V came to 0 bases and at J to 1 base, leaving 1 base not matched to a gene. Germline loops: CDR1 LGHNA, CDR2 YNLKQL (reference sequence). CDR3 sequence: CASSQDLGGNTGQLYF. Partial CDR3 DNA: TGTGCCAGCAGCCAAGATCTGGGGGGAAACACCGGGCAGCTCTAC.

This clone appeared a few times. Relative to the germline gene, one junction end is altered; a read error may explain this. The gene symbols are mouse symbols. The CDR3 end lies 1 residue beyond the end of the read and is filled in from the germline J gene. The chain couples TRBV20 to TRBJ2-2; 11 bases agree with TRBD2. Germline V CDR1 and CDR2: GFQATS, STVNSAI. The CDR3 contains 14 residues. The part of the CDR3 DNA that was read is TGTGGTGCTGGGGACTGGGGGAACACCGGGCAGCTCTAC. This sequence encodes CGAGDWGNTGQLY. The entire CDR3 protein is CGAGDWGNTGQLYF.

Notes on this clone: Gene names are mouse gene names. The read is 1 residue too short to cover the CDR3 end, so that end is filled in from the germline J gene. The chain is built from TRBV20 and TRBJ2-5; TRBD1 agrees at 9 bases. Per germline, CDR1 GFQATS and CDR2 STVNSAI. V lost 3 bases and J lost 8; bases outside the gene matches: 3. The CDR3 contains 12 residues. CDR3 DNA, as far as it was read: TGTGGTGCTAGTGGGACAGGGTTCACCCAGTAC. Translating gives CGASGTGFTQY. The CDR3 reads in full as CGASGTGFTQYF.

Turning to this clone: Gene names denote mouse genes. The read gets to within 1 residue of the CDR3 end, and the germline J gene fills in the rest. The chain is built from TRBV2 and TRBJ1-3; a possible D gene is TRBD1 (6 bases). Germline CDR1 LGHNA, CDR2 YSYQKL. Trimming shortened V by 0 bases and J by 4 bases, and 10 bases separated the two germline ends. The length of the CDR3 is 15 residues. Partial CDR3 DNA: TGTGCCAGCAGCCAAGACGGCAGGGGAGGAAATACGCTCTAT. As protein: CASSQDGRGGNTLY. The full CDR3 protein is CASSQDGRGGNTLYF.

This clone came up a few times. Gene names and germline match the mouse. The read comes to an end 1 residue before the CDR3 does, leaving the germline J gene to fill in the end. V gene TRBV15 combines with J gene TRBJ2-7; no clear D gene. The CDR3 extends over 12 amino acids. CDR1 is SGHND, CDR2 FRSKSL, per germline. Trimming pared 1 base from V and 4 bases from J, leaving 5 bases between. The covered CDR3 bases are TGTGCCAGCAGTTTAGGGGAGTATGAACAGTAC. This translates into CASSLGEYEQY. The full CDR3 reads CASSLGEYEQYF. Full variable domain (missing parts from reference TRBV15 and TRBJ2-7): DAGVTQTPRHEVAEKGQTIILKCEPVSGHNDLFWYRQTKIQGLELLSYFRSKSLMEDGGAFKDRFKAEMLNSSFSTLKIQPTEPKDSAVYLCASSLGEYEQYFGPGTRLTVL.

Points on this clone: Germline and genes: mouse. Read coverage stops 1 residue before the CDR3 terminus; the germline J gene supplies the remainder. The chain couples TRBV5 to TRBJ2-7; tentatively, D is TRBD1 (5 bases). The V gene lost 3 bases and the J gene lost 4 bases, with 7 bases spanning the gap. The CDR3 is 12 residues long. CDR1 LGHNA and CDR2 YNLKQL come from the germline V gene (reference sequence). CDR3 DNA, as far as it was read: TGTGCCAGCAGCCAGACAGAATATGAACAGTAC. This sequence encodes CASSQTEYEQY. The full CDR3 sequence reads CASSQTEYEQYF.

Of note for this clone: Gene and germline names: mouse. The read terminates 1 residue before the CDR3 end, so the remaining end is supplied by the germline J gene. This chain joins TRBV20 and TRBJ2-4; D gene ambiguous. Germline V gives CDR1 GFQATS, CDR2 STVNSAI. V was pared by 1 base and J by 9 bases, with 8 bases between. CDR3 size: 11 residues. CDR3 residues: CGARVSGTLYF. Partial CDR3 DNA: TGTGGTGCTAGGGTAAGTGGAACCTTGTAC.

This clone was seen only a few times. The genes are named according to mouse. With the read ending 1 residue before the CDR3 end, the germline J gene is used to fill in that end. This chain joins TRBV4 and TRBJ2-7; TRBD2 agrees at 11 bases. This CDR3 contains 12 residues. Unmatched junction bases numbered 3, after V lost 5 bases and J lost 9 bases. CDR1 and CDR2 (germline): LGHDT, YNNKQL (reference sequence). CDR3 loop: CASSPTGGGQYF. The CDR3 DNA, read in part, is TGTGCCAGCAGCCCGACTGGGGGGGGACAGTAC.

A note on this clone: The gene symbols are mouse symbols. The read gets to within 1 residue of the CDR3 end, and the germline J gene fills in the rest. The chain is built from TRBV19 and TRBJ2-3; no clear D. This CDR3 contains 13 residues. The V gene lost 6 bases and the J gene lost 0 bases, with 8 bases spanning the gap. Per germline, CDR1 FNHDT and CDR2 SITEND (reference sequence). The CDR3 sequence is CASTPGSAETLYF. The sequenced CDR3 bases are TGTGCCAGCACCCCTGGAAGTGCAGAAACGCTGTAT.

On this clone: Gene names and germline refer to mouse. CDR3 sequence reads: CASSLGQFAETLYF. The sequenced CDR3 bases are TGTGCCAGCAGCTTAGGACAGTTTGCAGAAACGCTGTAT. The V call is TRBV3, the J call TRBJ2-3; D perhaps matches TRBD1 (5 bases). The read ends 1 residue before the CDR3 terminus; that terminus is restored from the germline J gene. Trimming stripped 1 base from V and 2 bases from J, with 7 bases between. CDR3 length: 14 amino acids. Germline V lookup: CDR1 SNHLY, CDR2 FYNGKV (reference sequence).

For this clone: The gene names here belong to mouse. The CDR3 end falls 1 residue outside the read, so it is completed with the germline J gene. This chain uses TRBV1 with TRBJ2-5; 7 bases are shared with TRBD1. Trimming took 3 bases from V and 2 from J; bases not matched to a gene: 2. Germline lookup yields CDR1 NSQYPW and CDR2 LRSPGD (reference sequence). The CDR3 extends over 14 amino acids. The sequenced CDR3 bases are TGCACCTGCAGTGCGTGGGACAGCCAAGACACCCAGTAC. As protein: CTCSAWDSQDTQY. The CDR3 in its entirety is CTCSAWDSQDTQYF. Full variable domain (remainder filled in from reference TRBV1 and TRBJ2-5): VTLLEQNPRWRLVPRGQAVNLRCILKNSQYPWMSWYQQDLQKQLQWLFTLRSPGDKEVKSLPGADYLATRVTDTELRLQVANMSQGRTLYCTCSAWDSQDTQYFGPGTRLLVL.